Each of the 28 T cell receptor beta chains below was sequenced from the same sample in a study. TCRdb analysed the 5' RACE reads with MiXCR anew, one entry per CDR3 protein. The repertoire holds more than 45,000 distinct CDR3 sequences, with more than 25% as singletons. Sequences were obtained from tumor-infiltrating memory CD4+ T cells sorted from the breast tumor. Subset: memory CD4+ T cells, CD4+CD45RO+CD25-. Receptors originate from a female donor with breast cancer.

Note on this clonotype: This may be a read error: a much more frequent sequence differs by one nucleotide. The gene calls are TRBV6-5 and TRBJ2-1, with TRBD2 identical over 11 bases. This CDR3 comprises 15 residues. Germline CDR1 MNHEY, CDR2 SVGAGI. V lost 4 bases to trimming and J lost 8 bases; unmatched junction nucleotides: 7. CDR3 in amino acids: CASSSGTSGIDEQFF. The CDR3 DNA is TGTGCCAGCAGTTCGGGGACTAGCGGCATTGATGAGCAGTTCTTC.

This clonotype turned up a few times. V is TRBV7-9 and J is TRBJ2-3; tentatively, D is TRBD1 (5 bases). The CDR3 is 14 amino acids. Trimming removed 1 base from V and 2 bases from J, with 7 bases in between. Germline CDR1 reads SEHNR; CDR2 reads FQNEAQ (reference sequence). In DNA form, the CDR3 reads TGTGCCAGCAGCTTAGGACAGCTCACAGATACGCAGTATTTT. Amino acid sequence: CASSLGQLTDTQYF.

This clonotype was recorded at least ten times. The J gene is TRBJ2-5, the V gene TRBV7-9; D not resolved. Trimming removed 7 bases at V and 5 bases at J, with 8 bases between. The CDR3 is 11 residues long. In germline, CDR1 is SEHNR, CDR2 FQNEAQ (reference sequence). In DNA form, the CDR3 reads TGTGCCAGCACAAGTGGGGAGACCCAGTACTTC. Encoded protein: CASTSGETQYF.

This clonotype was observed a handful of times. This chain links TRBV5-1 with TRBJ1-2; D gene ambiguous. V lost 0 bases and J lost 4, with 7 bases in between. Germline V gives CDR1 SGHRS, CDR2 YFSETQ. The length of the CDR3 is 13 residues. In nucleotides, the CDR3 is TGCGCCAGCAGCTTGGGGCCCTTCTATGGCTACACCTTC. Its translation is CASSLGPFYGYTF.

This clonotype has more than one count but fewer than ten. The rearrangement joins TRBV3-1 to TRBJ1-5; D call uncertain. CDR3 length equals 13 residues. Trimming stripped 3 bases from V and 4 bases from J, with 7 bases between. CDR1 is LGHDT, CDR2 YNNKEL, per germline (reference sequence). This CDR3 reads CASSQQLNQPQHF. The CDR3 DNA reads as TGTGCCAGCAGCCAGCAGTTAAATCAGCCCCAGCATTTT.

V gene TRBV5-5 combines with J gene TRBJ2-3; D possibly corresponds to TRBD2 (5 bases). The CDR3 length is 15 residues. Per germline, CDR1 SGHKS and CDR2 YYEKEE (reference sequence). Deletions cut 0 bases from V and 0 bases from J, with 8 bases between. Here the CDR3 reads CASSLGEPSTDTQYF. In nucleotides, the CDR3 is TGTGCCAGCAGCTTGGGGGAGCCAAGCACAGATACGCAGTATTTT.

The chain couples TRBV5-1 to TRBJ2-3; 7 bases map to TRBD2. This CDR3 is built from 14 residues. J lost 3 bases, V lost 3 bases, and 4 bases had no gene match. CDR1 and CDR2 from the germline V gene are SGHRS and YFSETQ. CDR3 coding DNA: TGCGCCAGCAGCTCGGGCGGGGGAACAGATACGCAGTATTTT. It specifies CASSSGGGTDTQYF.

The chain combines TRBV7-2 with TRBJ1-2; tentatively, D is TRBD1 (5 bases). This CDR3 is 15 amino acids long. Germline V gene sequence: CDR1 SGHTA, CDR2 FQGNSA. The germline V and J ends were trimmed by 8 bases and 1 base, with 17 bases remaining between them. The CDR3 bases are TGTGCCAGCGGTGATCAGAGACAGAGTAACTATGGCTACACCTTC. Encoded protein: CASGDQRQSNYGYTF.

J is TRBJ1-1 and V is TRBV2, with a tentative D call TRBD1 (6 bases). Trimming took off 6 bases at V and 7 bases at J, with 9 bases between the two ends. The CDR3 has 11 amino acids. Germline CDR1 and CDR2: SNHLY and FYNNEI. CDR3 sequence reads: CASRLTGEAFF. As DNA, the CDR3 is TGTGCCAGCAGATTGACAGGTGAAGCTTTCTTT.

This clonotype appeared a few times. The chain uses TRBV3-1 and TRBJ1-5; D possibly corresponds to TRBD1 (5 bases). Germline assignment: CDR1 LGHDT and CDR2 YNNKEL (reference sequence). Trimming pared 1 base from V and 9 bases from J, leaving 16 bases between. The CDR3 spans 15 residues. CDR3 protein: CASSQGQGGDRPQHF. CDR3 bases: TGTGCCAGCAGCCAAGGGCAGGGAGGGGATCGGCCCCAGCATTTT.

In its sample, this clonotype was seen a few times. The gene calls are TRBV7-3 and TRBJ2-1; D may be TRBD2 (6 bases). Germline assignment: CDR1 SGHTA and CDR2 FQGTGA. The CDR3 runs 13 residues. V lost 5 bases, J lost 4 bases, and 9 bases lay in between. The CDR3 DNA reads as TGTGCCAGCAGCCTCCGGGAGTACAATGAGCAGTTCTTC. Amino acids: CASSLREYNEQFF. Together with reference TRBV7-3 and TRBJ2-1, the CDR3 gives the full variable domain: GAGVSQTPSNKVTEKGKYVELRCDPISGHTALYWYRQSLGQGPEFLIYFQGTGAADDSGLPNDRFFAVRPEGSVSTLKIQRTERGDSAVYLCASSLREYNEQFFGPGTRLTVL.

This clonotype showed up just a few times. The J gene is TRBJ2-1, the V gene TRBV20-1; D possibly corresponds to TRBD2 (6 bases). Germline CDR1 reads DFQATT; CDR2 reads SNEGSKA (reference sequence). The length of the CDR3 is 15 residues. V was cut by 6 bases and J by 5 bases, with 20 bases left in between. CDR3: CSARRAFSLHNEQFF. The CDR3 DNA reads as TGCAGTGCCCGGAGGGCCTTCTCTCTACACAATGAGCAGTTCTTC.

The chain joins TRBV12-3 or TRBV12-4 to TRBJ1-2; the D gene is possibly TRBD1 (5 bases). CDR3 length: 17 amino acids. Trimming stripped 4 bases from V and 1 base from J, with 19 bases between. The CDR3 DNA reads TGTGCCAGCAGTTCAACCCCCGGGACGGATGATAACTATGGCTACACCTTC. Translated: CASSSTPGTDDNYGYTF.

This clonotype was seen only a few times. The V and J genes are TRBV12-3 or TRBV12-4 and TRBJ1-1; unclear D gene. This CDR3 is 14 amino acids long. Trimming stripped 3 bases from V and 7 bases from J, with 15 bases between. The CDR3 sequence is CASSLAQSVYEAFF. As DNA, the CDR3 is TGTGCCAGCAGTTTGGCACAGAGTGTATATGAAGCTTTCTTT.

The chain uses TRBV6-5 and TRBJ2-2; D is ambiguous. Germline-derived CDR1 and CDR2 are MNHEY and SVGAGI. This CDR3 is 16 amino acids long. V lost 2 bases, J lost 6 bases, and 16 bases lay in between. CDR3 protein: CASSYGMSGRPGELFF. Here the CDR3 DNA reads TGTGCCAGCAGTTACGGGATGAGTGGCAGACCCGGGGAGCTGTTTTTT.

V usage is TRBV11-3 and J usage is TRBJ1-1; possible D gene TRBD1, 6 bases. The CDR3 length is 15 residues. The germline gives CDR1 SGHNT, CDR2 YENEEA. V gave up 5 bases and J gave up 0 bases, with 13 bases separating them. This CDR3 is CASSQIGQLNTEAFF. The CDR3 bases are TGTGCCAGCAGCCAAATTGGACAGCTGAACACTGAAGCTTTCTTT.

The chain employs TRBV7-6 and TRBJ1-1, with D maybe TRBD1 (6 bases). Deletions cut 2 bases from V and 6 bases from J, with 7 bases between. This CDR3 is built from 12 residues. CDR1 is SGHVS and CDR2 is FNYEAQ in the germline V gene. CDR3 sequence: CASSLSGAEAFF. The CDR3 coding sequence is TGTGCCAGCAGCTTATCAGGGGCTGAAGCTTTCTTT.

This sequence joins TRBV29-1 and TRBJ1-1; D not certain. CDR1 SQVTM and CDR2 ANQGSEA come from the germline V gene. This CDR3 has 12 amino acids. V was trimmed by 4 bases and J by 6 bases, leaving 12 bases between them. CDR3 sequence reads: CSVVEDRAEAFF. The CDR3 nucleotides are TGCAGCGTTGTTGAGGACCGCGCTGAAGCTTTCTTT. Full variable domain (remainder filled in from reference TRBV29-1 and TRBJ1-1): SAVISQKPSRDICQRGTSLTIQCQVDSQVTMMFWYRQQPGQSLTLIATANQGSEATYESGFVIDKFPISRPNLTFSTLTVSNMSPEDSSIYLCSVVEDRAEAFFGQGTRLTVV.

The sample holds a few counts of this clonotype. The genes are TRBV7-2 and TRBJ2-7; 8 nucleotides line up with TRBD2. CDR1 and CDR2 (germline): SGHTA, FQGNSA. Unmatched junction bases numbered 6, after V lost 3 bases and J lost 2 bases. The CDR3 has 15 residues. The CDR3 region has the DNA TGTGCCAGCAGCTTGACTAGCGACCCCACCTACGAGCAGTACTTC. Translating it yields CASSLTSDPTYEQYF.

This clonotype occurred a few times. The chain links TRBV24-1 to TRBJ2-1, with D perhaps TRBD2 (5 bases). Germline V gives CDR1 KGHDR, CDR2 SFDVKD. This CDR3 is 14 amino acids long. Between the trimmed V and J ends, which lost 5 bases and 4 bases, there was a span of 11 bases. CDR3 in amino acids: CATSASGPYNEQFF. The CDR3 nucleotides read TGTGCCACCAGTGCCAGCGGACCTTACAATGAGCAGTTCTTC.

The rearrangement links TRBV24-1 to TRBJ2-3; D unclear. This CDR3 is built from 13 residues. V was trimmed by 4 bases and J by 7 bases, leaving 11 bases between them. Per germline, CDR1 KGHDR and CDR2 SFDVKD. This chain's CDR3 is CATSDPLDHTQYF. CDR3 DNA sequence: TGTGCCACCAGTGACCCCTTGGACCATACGCAGTATTTT.

The chain couples TRBV10-3 to TRBJ2-7; TRBD1 aligns across 8 bases. The CDR3 contains 15 residues. The V gene's germline CDR1 is ENHRY and CDR2 SYGVKD. Trimming cost V 3 bases and J 2 bases; bases outside gene matches: 6. CDR3 protein: CAISDPGQGTYEQYF. The CDR3 nucleotides are TGTGCCATCAGTGACCCCGGACAGGGTACCTACGAGCAGTACTTC.

This clonotype was seen a handful of times. The gene calls are TRBV5-1 and TRBJ2-3; no reliable D call. Germline V lookup: CDR1 SGHRS, CDR2 YFSETQ. The CDR3 consists of 12 residues. V dropped 4 bases and J dropped 6 bases, with 9 bases sitting between them. Here the CDR3 reads CASSQAVDTQYF. In DNA form, the CDR3 reads TGCGCCAGCAGCCAGGCAGTGGATACGCAGTATTTT.

The chain couples TRBV5-1 to TRBJ2-4; D may be TRBD1 or TRBD2 (5 bases each). V dropped 0 bases and J dropped 7 bases, with 8 bases sitting between them. Per germline, CDR1 SGHRS and CDR2 YFSETQ. The CDR3 consists of 13 residues. The DNA for the CDR3 is TGCGCCAGCAGCTTGGGGGGGAGCAACATTCAGTACTTC. It encodes CASSLGGSNIQYF.

This sequence joins TRBV7-3 and TRBJ1-6, with D maybe TRBD1 (5 bases). CDR1 SGHTA and CDR2 FQGTGA come from the germline V gene. The CDR3 extends over 18 amino acids. V lost 10 bases, J lost 0 bases, and 22 bases lay in between. CDR3 coding DNA: TGTGCCAACCTCCACGAGGGGCTTAAGAGCTCCTATAATTCACCCCTCCACTTT. Amino acid sequence: CANLHEGLKSSYNSPLHF.

This chain uses TRBV29-1 with TRBJ1-2; 8 bases agree with TRBD1. The CDR3 is 13 amino acids. Germline V gene data show CDR1 as SQVTM and CDR2 as ANQGSEA. Germline trimming cut 7 bases from V and 4 bases from J; bases unmatched to any gene: 8. This CDR3 is CSGGGTGLYGYTF. CDR3 sequence (DNA): TGCAGCGGGGGGGGGACAGGACTCTATGGCTACACCTTC.

This clonotype was counted a few times. This sequence joins TRBV7-3 and TRBJ2-1; possible D gene TRBD2, 5 bases. Germline assignment: CDR1 SGHTA and CDR2 FQGTGA. The V and J ends lost 2 bases and 5 bases respectively, with 16 bases between them. CDR3 length: 16 residues. The CDR3 loop reads CASSLVGSSLHNEQFF. In DNA form, the CDR3 reads TGTGCCAGCAGCTTAGTAGGGTCTAGCCTTCACAATGAGCAGTTCTTC.

The V and J genes are TRBV6-2 or TRBV6-3 and TRBJ2-7; 12 bases fit TRBD2. J was trimmed by 5 bases and V by 4 bases; bases with no gene match: 18. The CDR3 contains 19 residues. CDR1 is MNHEY, CDR2 SVGEGT, per germline. The CDR3 region has the DNA TGTGCCAGCAGTTGGGCGCTTCCCTCGACTAGCGGGAGTAGGGACGAGCAGTACTTC. Encoded protein: CASSWALPSTSGSRDEQYF.